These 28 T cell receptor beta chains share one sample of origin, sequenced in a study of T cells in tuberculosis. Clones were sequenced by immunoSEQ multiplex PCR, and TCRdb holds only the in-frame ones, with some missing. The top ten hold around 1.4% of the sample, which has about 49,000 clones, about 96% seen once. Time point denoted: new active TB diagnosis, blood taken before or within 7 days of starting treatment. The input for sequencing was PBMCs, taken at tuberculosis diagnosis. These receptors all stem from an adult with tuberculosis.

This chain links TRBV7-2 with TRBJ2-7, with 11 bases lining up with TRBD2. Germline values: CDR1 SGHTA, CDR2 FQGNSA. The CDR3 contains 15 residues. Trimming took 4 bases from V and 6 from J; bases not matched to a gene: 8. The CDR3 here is CASSSLAGVPREQYF. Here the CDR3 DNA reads TGTGCCAGCAGCTCACTAGCGGGAGTCCCCCGCGAGCAGTACTTC.

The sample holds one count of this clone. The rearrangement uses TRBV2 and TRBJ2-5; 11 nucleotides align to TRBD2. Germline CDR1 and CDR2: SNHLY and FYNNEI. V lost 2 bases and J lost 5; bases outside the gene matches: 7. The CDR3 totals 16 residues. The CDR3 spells CASSERRLAGRETQYF. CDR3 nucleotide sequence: TGTGCCAGCAGTGAACGCCGACTAGCGGGACGGGAGACCCAGTACTTC.

This CDR3 reads CASRGDYSNQPQHF. CDR3 sequence (DNA): TGTGCCAGCAGAGGAGACTATAGCAATCAGCCCCAGCATTTT. The chain recombines TRBV2 with TRBJ1-5; D uncertain. CDR3 size: 14 residues. Trimming left V 6 bases short and J 0 bases short, with 9 bases between. The germline V gene encodes CDR1 SNHLY and CDR2 FYNNEI.

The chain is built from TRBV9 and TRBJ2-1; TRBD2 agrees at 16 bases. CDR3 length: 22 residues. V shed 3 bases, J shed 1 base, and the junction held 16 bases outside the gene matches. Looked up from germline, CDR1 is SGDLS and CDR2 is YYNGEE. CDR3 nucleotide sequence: TGTGCCAGCAGCGGCGAAGGGTTTGGGGGACTAGCGGGAGGGCGTTCCTACAATGAGCAGTTCTTC. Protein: CASSGEGFGGLAGGRSYNEQFF.

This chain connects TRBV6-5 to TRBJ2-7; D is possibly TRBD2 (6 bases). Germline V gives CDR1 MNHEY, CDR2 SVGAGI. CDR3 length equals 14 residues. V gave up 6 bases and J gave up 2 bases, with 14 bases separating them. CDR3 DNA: TGTGCCAGCAGGGATTCCGGGAGTACCTACGAGCAGTACTTC. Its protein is CASRDSGSTYEQYF.

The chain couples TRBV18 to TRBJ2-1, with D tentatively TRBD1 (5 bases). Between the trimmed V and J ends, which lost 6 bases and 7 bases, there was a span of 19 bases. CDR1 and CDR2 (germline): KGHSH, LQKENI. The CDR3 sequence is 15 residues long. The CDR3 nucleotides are TGTGCCAGCTCCCCCAACGCCCAGGGTCTAAATGAGCAGTTCTTC. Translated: CASSPNAQGLNEQFF.

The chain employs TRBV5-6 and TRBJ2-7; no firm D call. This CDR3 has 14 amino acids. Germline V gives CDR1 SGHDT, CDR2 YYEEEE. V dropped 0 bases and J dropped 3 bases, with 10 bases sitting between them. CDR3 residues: CASSLGRLVYEQYF. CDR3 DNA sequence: TGTGCCAGCAGCTTGGGGCGCCTAGTCTACGAGCAGTACTTC.

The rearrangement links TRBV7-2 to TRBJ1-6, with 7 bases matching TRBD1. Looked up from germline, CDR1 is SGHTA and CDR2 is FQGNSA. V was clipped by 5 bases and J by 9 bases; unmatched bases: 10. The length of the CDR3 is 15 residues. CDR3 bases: TGTGCCAGCAGCGCCCGATCAGGGGGGATTTCACCCCTCCACTTT. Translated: CASSARSGGISPLHF.

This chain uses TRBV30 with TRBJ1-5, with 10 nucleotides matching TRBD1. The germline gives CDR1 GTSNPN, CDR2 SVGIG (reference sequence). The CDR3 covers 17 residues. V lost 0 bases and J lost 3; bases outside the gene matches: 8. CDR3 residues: CAWSVRTGGDPNQPQHF. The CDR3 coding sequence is TGTGCCTGGAGTGTAAGGACAGGGGGGGACCCCAATCAGCCCCAGCATTTT.

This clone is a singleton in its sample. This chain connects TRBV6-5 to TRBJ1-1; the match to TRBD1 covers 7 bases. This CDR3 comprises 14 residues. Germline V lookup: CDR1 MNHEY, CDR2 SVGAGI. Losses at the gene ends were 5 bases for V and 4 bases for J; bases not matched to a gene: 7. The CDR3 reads CASSRGRGGTEAFF. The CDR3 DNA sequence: TGTGCCAGCAGTAGGGGGCGGGGGGGCACTGAAGCTTTCTTT.

CDR3 sequence reads: CAWSVRGSTQYF. CDR3 sequence (DNA): TGTGCCTGGAGTGTACGGGGGAGCACGCAGTATTTT. J is TRBJ2-3 and V is TRBV30; possibly TRBD2 for D (6 bases). CDR3 length: 12 residues. Germline V gene sequence: CDR1 GTSNPN, CDR2 SVGIG (reference sequence). V was shortened by 0 bases and J by 9 bases, with 10 bases between the two germline ends.

CDR3 region: CASSRRNTGQGSGEQFF. CDR3 nucleotide sequence: TGTGCCAGTAGTAGGAGGAACACGGGACAGGGGAGTGGTGAGCAGTTCTTC. The chain carries TRBV19 and TRBJ2-1, with 10 positions matching TRBD1. This CDR3 has 17 residues. Germline V lookup: CDR1 LNHDA, CDR2 SQIVND (reference sequence). Trimming took 4 bases from V and 9 from J; bases not matched to a gene: 15. The full variable domain, rest sourced from reference TRBV19 and TRBJ2-1, is DGGITQSPKYLFRKEGQNVTLSCEQNLNHDAMYWYRQDPGQGLRLIYYSQIVNDFQKGDIAEGYSVSREKKESFPLTVTSAQKNPTAFYLCASSRRNTGQGSGEQFFGPGTRLTVL.

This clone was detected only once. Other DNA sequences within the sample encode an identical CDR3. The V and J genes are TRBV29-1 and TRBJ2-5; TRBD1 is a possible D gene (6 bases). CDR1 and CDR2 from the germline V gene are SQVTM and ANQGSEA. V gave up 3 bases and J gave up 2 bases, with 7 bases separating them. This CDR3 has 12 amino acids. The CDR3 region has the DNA TGCAGCGTTGACAGGGGACAAGAGACCCAGTACTTC. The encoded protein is CSVDRGQETQYF.

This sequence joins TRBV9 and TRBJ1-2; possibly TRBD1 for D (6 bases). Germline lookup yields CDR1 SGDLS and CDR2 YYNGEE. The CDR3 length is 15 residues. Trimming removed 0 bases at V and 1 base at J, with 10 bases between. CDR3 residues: CASSVDTGINYGYTF. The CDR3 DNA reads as TGTGCCAGCAGCGTAGACACAGGGATTAACTATGGCTACACCTTC.

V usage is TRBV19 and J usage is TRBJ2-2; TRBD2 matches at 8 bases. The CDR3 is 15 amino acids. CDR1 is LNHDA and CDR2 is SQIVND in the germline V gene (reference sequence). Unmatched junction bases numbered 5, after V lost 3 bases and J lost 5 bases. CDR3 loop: CASSIGTRQTGELFF. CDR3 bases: TGTGCCAGTAGTATCGGGACTAGGCAAACCGGGGAGCTGTTTTTT. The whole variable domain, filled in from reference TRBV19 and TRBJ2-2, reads DGGITQSPKYLFRKEGQNVTLSCEQNLNHDAMYWYRQDPGQGLRLIYYSQIVNDFQKGDIAEGYSVSREKKESFPLTVTSAQKNPTAFYLCASSIGTRQTGELFFGEGSRLTVL.

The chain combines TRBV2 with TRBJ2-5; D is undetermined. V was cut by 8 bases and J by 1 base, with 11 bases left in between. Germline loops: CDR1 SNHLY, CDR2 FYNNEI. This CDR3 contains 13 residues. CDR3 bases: TGTGCCAGCGAGGATGGGTCCCAAGAGACCCAGTACTTC. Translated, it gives CASEDGSQETQYF.

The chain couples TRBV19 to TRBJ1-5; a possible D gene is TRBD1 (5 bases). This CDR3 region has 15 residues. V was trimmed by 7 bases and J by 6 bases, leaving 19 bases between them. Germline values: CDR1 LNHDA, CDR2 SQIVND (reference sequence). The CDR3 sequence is CASTPREPWGQPQHF. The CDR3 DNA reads TGTGCCAGTACCCCCAGGGAACCATGGGGTCAGCCCCAGCATTTT.

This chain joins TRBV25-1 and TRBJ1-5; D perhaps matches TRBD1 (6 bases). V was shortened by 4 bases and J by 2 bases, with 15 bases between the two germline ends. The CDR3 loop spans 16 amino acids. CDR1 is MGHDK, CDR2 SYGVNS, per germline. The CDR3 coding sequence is TGTGCCAGCAGTGCCATACAGGGTTGCGGCAATCAGCCCCAGCATTTT. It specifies CASSAIQGCGNQPQHF.

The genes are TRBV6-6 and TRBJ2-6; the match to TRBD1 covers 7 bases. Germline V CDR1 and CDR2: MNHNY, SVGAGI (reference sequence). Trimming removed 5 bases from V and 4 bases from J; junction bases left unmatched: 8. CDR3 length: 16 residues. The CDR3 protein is CASSTAGGPGANVLTF. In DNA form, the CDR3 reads TGTGCCAGCAGTACCGCAGGGGGTCCCGGGGCCAACGTCCTGACTTTC.

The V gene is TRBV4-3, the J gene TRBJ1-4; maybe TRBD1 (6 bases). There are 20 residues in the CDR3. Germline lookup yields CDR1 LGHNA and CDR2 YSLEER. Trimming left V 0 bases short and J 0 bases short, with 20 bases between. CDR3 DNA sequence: TGCGCCAGCAGCCAAGATACAATCGGCAGGGGCCTCGCAACTAATGAAAAACTGTTTTTT. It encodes CASSQDTIGRGLATNEKLFF.

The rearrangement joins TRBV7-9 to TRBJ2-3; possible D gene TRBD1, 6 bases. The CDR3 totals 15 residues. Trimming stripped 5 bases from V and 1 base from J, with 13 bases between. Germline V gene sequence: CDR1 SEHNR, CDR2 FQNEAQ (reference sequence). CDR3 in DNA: TGTGCCAGCAGCCAAACCGGGACACGCACAGATACGCAGTATTTT. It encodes CASSQTGTRTDTQYF.

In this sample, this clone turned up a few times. CDR3: CASSVASIGSADTQYF. In nucleotides, the CDR3 is TGTGCCAGCAGCGTAGCTTCTATCGGGAGTGCAGATACGCAGTATTTT. The V gene is TRBV9, the J gene TRBJ2-3; possibly TRBD2 for D (6 bases). CDR3 length: 16 amino acids. Germline assignment: CDR1 SGDLS and CDR2 YYNGEE. Trimming left V 0 bases short and J 4 bases short, with 15 bases between.

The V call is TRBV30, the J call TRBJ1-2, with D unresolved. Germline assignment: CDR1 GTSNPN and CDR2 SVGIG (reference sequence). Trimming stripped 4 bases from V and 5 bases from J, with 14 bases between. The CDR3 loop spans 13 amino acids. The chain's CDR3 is CAWTQVRSYGYTF. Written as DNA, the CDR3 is TGTGCCTGGACCCAGGTACGGTCATATGGCTACACCTTC.

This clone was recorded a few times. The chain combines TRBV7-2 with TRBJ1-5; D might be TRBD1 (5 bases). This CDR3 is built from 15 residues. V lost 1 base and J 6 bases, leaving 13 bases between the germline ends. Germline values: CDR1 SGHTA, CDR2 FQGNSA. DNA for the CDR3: TGTGCCAGCAGCTTAGACGGGGGGAGCGGTCAGCCCCAGCATTTT. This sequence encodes CASSLDGGSGQPQHF.

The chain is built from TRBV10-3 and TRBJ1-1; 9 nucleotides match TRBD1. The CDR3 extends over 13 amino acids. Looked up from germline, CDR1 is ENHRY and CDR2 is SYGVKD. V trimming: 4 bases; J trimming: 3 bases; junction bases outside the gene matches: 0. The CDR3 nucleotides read TGTGCCATCAGTGGGACAGGGGACACTGAAGCTTTCTTT. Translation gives CAISGTGDTEAFF.

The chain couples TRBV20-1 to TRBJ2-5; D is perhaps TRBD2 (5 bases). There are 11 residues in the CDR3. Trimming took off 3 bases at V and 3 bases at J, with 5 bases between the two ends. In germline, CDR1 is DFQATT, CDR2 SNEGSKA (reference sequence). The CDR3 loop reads CSASGKETQYF. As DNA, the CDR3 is TGCAGTGCTAGCGGGAAAGAGACCCAGTACTTC.

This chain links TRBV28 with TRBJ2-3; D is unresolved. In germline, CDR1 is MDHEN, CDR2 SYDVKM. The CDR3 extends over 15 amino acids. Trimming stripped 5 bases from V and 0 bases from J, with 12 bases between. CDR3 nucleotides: TGTGCCAGCAGTCCGCGACAAACTAGCACAGATACGCAGTATTTT. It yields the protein CASSPRQTSTDTQYF.

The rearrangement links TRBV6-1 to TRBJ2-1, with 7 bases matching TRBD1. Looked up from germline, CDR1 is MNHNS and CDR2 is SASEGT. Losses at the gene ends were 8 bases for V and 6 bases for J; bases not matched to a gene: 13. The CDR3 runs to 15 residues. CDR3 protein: CASQYTGAVSNEQFF. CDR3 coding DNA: TGTGCCAGCCAATATACAGGGGCTGTTAGCAATGAGCAGTTCTTC.